The clone carrying this T cell receptor (beta chain) was seen more than once but under ten times. This sample stems from a study of T cells after yellow fever vaccination. Via MiXCR, TCRdb re-called the 5' RACE reads, giving one row per CDR3 protein. The sample has hundreds of thousands of distinct CDR3 sequences, approximately 12% seen once. From germline, CDR1 is SQVTM and CDR2 ANQGSEA. Between the trimmed V and J ends, which lost 4 bases and 2 bases, there was a span of 6 bases. The CDR3 sequence is 11 residues long. The sequence was collected from a man younger than 40 who received the YFV17D yellow fever vaccine. The sample was PBMCs, taken on the day of the yellow fever booster vaccination. The rearrangement links TRBV29-1 to TRBJ2-7, with a tentative D call TRBD1 (5 bases). CDR3 DNA: TGCAGCGTTGTACAGGCCTACGAGCAGTACTTC. Translated: CSVVQAYEQYF.